The present T cell receptor beta chain was sequenced within a study of blood T cell repertoires in COVID-19. Study-wide context: T cells, B-cell-depleted T cells, or PBMCs provided the cDNA or gDNA that served as material.

The CDR3 length is 16 residues. V trimming: 6 bases; J trimming: 2 bases; junction bases outside the gene matches: 8. The V gene's germline CDR1 is SGHAT and CDR2 FQNNGV. Recruitment covered about two dozen US areas and drew participants whose ages spanned about 18 to 100 years. Each participant's cohort was designated according to participant-reported clinical history. Authors' analysis steps: Reference gene primer amplification gave estimated nucleated cell counts. Only in-frame clones appear in the TCRdb table, and some are missing; sequencing was by immunoSEQ multiplex PCR. V, J and clone size were drawn from that table, and D and trimming were deduced from the DNA. The sample lists around 280,000 clones, roughly 89% seen once, with 1.7% in the top ten.

Sequenced: PBMCs or T cells enriched from blood (not recorded which). The sequence was obtained from a woman aged 18 to 35 with acute COVID-19. The V gene is TRBV11-2, the J gene TRBJ2-7, with 12 bases matching TRBD2. CDR3 DNA sequence: TGTGCCAGCAGTAGGACTAGCGGGAAAGGTCCCTACGAGCAGTACTTC. Translation: CASSRTSGKGPYEQYF.